This record looks at one TCR beta chain sequence and its context. These data originate in a study of blood T cell repertoires in COVID-19. The CDR3 runs 15 residues. V lost 6 bases to trimming and J lost 0 bases, with 12 bases between them. Looked up from germline, CDR1 is LNHDA and CDR2 is SQIVND (reference sequence). Original analysis: Counts of nucleated cells, estimated from reference gene primer amplification, were obtained. Repertoires were generated with immunoSEQ multiplex PCR, while TCRdb's copy carries only in-frame clones and drops some. V, J and clone size were drawn from that table, and D and trimming were deduced from the DNA. The sample holds around 450,000 clones, about 90% seen once. Participants were aged roughly 18 to 100 years from roughly 25 US areas.

V is TRBV19 and J is TRBJ1-5; D is perhaps TRBD1 (6 bases). Sequencing was carried out using PBMCs or T cells enriched from blood (not recorded which). The sequence derives from a man aged 18 to 30 who had recovered from COVID-19. CDR3 bases: TGTGCCAGTAGCCCCAGGGGTGATAGCAATCAGCCCCAGCATTTT. Its translation is CASSPRGDSNQPQHF.